This T cell receptor beta chain was observed in a study of T-cell memory formation after mild COVID-19. CDR1 is SGDLS and CDR2 is YYNGEE in the germline V gene. V was pared by 0 bases and J by 5 bases, with 3 bases of the junction left unmatched. CDR3 length: 14 residues. TCRdb independently ran MiXCR on the 5' RACE reads; one entry per CDR3 protein. This table holds roughly 450,000 distinct CDR3 sequences, about 20% found once. This chain links TRBV9 with TRBJ2-3; 7 nucleotides match TRBD2. The sequencing input was PBMCs or a T cell subset sorted from them (not recorded which). The receptor comes from an adult woman who had mild COVID-19 (a few samples of this study predate the infection). Cell type and time point are not known. CDR3 loop: CASSVDGGLDTQYF. CDR3 DNA sequence: TGTGCCAGCAGCGTAGACGGGGGGTTAGATACGCAGTATTTT. The full variable domain, its missing parts supplied by reference TRBV9 and TRBJ2-3, is DSGVTQTPKHLITATGQRVTLRCSPRSGDLSVYWYQQSLDQGLQFLIQYYNGEERAKGNILERFSAQQFPDLHSELNLSSLELGDSALYFCASSVDGGLDTQYFGPGTRLTVL.